Reported below is one T cell receptor (beta chain). Its antigen is undetermined. The record originates from a study of CD8+ T cells in alopecia areata. Study results and caveats: Patients shared TCRs less clearly than mice did, possibly owing to HLA.

The ends lost 6 bases at V and 7 bases at J; junction bases unmatched: 6. The CDR3 spans 14 residues. The V gene's germline CDR1 is ENHRY and CDR2 SYGVKD. cDNA prepared by RNA extraction and subsequent reverse transcription served as the template for sequencing. Using immunoSEQ multiplex PCR, the repertoire was profiled, and TCRdb retains in-frame clones only, with some absent. The sample yields approximately 190,000 clones, over 45% seen once. Treatment here: oral pan-JAK inhibitor, 5-10 mg twice daily. Alopecia areata patients had lesional scalp punch biopsies and peripheral blood taken from them. The clonotype originates from a human donor with alopecia areata. The genes are TRBV10-3 and TRBJ2-5, with 12 bases that match TRBD2. The sequencing used CD4+ T cells sorted from blood, collected at week 24, from a patient treated with tofacitinib. In nucleotides, the CDR3 is TGTGCCATCAGCCTAGCGGGAGGGCCGGGGACCCAGTACTTC. It is translated as CAISLAGGPGTQYF.